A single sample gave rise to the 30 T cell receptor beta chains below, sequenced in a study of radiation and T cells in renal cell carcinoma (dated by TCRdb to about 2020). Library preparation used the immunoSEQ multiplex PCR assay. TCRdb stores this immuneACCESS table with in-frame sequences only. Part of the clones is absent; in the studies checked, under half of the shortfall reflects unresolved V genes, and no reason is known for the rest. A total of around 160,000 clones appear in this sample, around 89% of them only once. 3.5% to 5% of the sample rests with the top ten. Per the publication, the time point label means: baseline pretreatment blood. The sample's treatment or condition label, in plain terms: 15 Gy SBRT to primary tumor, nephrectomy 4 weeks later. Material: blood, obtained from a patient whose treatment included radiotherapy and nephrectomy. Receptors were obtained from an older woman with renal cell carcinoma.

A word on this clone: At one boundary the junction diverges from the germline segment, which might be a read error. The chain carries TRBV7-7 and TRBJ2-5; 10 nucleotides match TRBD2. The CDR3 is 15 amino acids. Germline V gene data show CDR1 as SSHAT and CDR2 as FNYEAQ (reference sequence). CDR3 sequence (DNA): TGTGCTAGCAGCGATAGCGGGGGGCGGCAAGAGACCCAGTACTTC. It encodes CASSDSGGRQETQYF.

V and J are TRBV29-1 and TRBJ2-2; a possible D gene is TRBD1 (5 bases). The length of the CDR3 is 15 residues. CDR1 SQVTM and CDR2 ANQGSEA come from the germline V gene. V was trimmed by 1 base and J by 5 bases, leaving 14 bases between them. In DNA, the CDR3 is TGCAGCGTTGAAGTTTGGCAGGGTGTGACCGGGGAGCTGTTTTTT. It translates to CSVEVWQGVTGELFF.

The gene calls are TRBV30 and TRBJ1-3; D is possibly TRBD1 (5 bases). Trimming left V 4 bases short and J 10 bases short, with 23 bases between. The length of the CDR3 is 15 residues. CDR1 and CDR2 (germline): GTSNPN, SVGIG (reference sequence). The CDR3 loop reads CAWTNPQWQGLTIYF. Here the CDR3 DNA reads TGTGCCTGGACCAACCCTCAGTGGCAGGGCCTGACCATATATTTT. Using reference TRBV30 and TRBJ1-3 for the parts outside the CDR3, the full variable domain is SQTIHQWPATLVQPVGSPLSLECTVEGTSNPNLYWYRQAAGRGLQLLFYSVGIGQISSEVPQNLSASRPQDRQFILSSKKLLLSDSGFYLCAWTNPQWQGLTIYFGEGSWLTVV.

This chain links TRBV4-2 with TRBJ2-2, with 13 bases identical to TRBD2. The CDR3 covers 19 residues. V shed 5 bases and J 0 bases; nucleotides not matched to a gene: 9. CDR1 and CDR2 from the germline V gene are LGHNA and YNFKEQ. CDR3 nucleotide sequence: TGTGCCAGCAGCTCCCGACTAGCGGGGGGCAATTCGAACACCGGGGAGCTGTTTTTT. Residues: CASSSRLAGGNSNTGELFF.

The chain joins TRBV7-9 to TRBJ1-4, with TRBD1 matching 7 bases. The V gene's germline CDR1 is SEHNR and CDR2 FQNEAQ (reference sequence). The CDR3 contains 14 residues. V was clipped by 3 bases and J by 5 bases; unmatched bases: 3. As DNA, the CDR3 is TGTGCCAGCAGCTTGAGGACAGGAAATGAAAAACTGTTTTTT. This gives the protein CASSLRTGNEKLFF.

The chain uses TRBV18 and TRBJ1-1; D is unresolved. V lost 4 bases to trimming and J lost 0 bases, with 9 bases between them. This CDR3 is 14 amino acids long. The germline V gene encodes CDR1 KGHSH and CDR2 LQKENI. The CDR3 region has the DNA TGTGCCAGCTCACTAAAGGAGTTGAACACTGAAGCTTTCTTT. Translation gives CASSLKELNTEAFF.

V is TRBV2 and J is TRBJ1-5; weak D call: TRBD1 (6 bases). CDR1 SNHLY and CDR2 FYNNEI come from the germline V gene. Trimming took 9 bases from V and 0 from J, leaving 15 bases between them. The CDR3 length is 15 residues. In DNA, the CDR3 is TGTGCCAGTTACAGGGAGCCCGATAGCAATCAGCCCCAGCATTTT. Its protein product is CASYREPDSNQPQHF.

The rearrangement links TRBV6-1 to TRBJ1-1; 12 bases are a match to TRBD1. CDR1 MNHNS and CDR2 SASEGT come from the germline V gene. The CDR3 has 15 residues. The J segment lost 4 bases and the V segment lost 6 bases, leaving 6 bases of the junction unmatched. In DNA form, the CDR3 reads TGTGCCAGCAGGGGGACAGGGGGCCTGGCCACTGAAGCTTTCTTT. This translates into CASRGTGGLATEAFF.

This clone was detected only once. The CDR3 DNA sequence: TGTGCCAGTAGTGCACAGACCAGCTCCTACGAGCAGTACTTC. Its translation is CASSAQTSSYEQYF. The rearrangement joins TRBV19 to TRBJ2-7; D is unresolved. The germline V gene encodes CDR1 LNHDA and CDR2 SQIVND (reference sequence). V was trimmed by 5 bases and J by 0 bases, leaving 11 bases between them. This CDR3 is built from 14 residues.

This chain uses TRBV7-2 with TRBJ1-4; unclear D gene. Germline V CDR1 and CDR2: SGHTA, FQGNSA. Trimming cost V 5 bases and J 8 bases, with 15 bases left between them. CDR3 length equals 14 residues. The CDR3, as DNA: TGTGCCAGCAGCCCCCGCAATGTTGGAGAAAAACTGTTTTTT. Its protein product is CASSPRNVGEKLFF.

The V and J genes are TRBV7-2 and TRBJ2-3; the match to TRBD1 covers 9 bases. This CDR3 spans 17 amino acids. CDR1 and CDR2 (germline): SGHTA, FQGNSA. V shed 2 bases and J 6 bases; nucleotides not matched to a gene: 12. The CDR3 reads CASSLYPGQGRTDTQYF. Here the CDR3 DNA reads TGTGCCAGCAGCTTATACCCCGGACAGGGGAGAACGGATACGCAGTATTTT. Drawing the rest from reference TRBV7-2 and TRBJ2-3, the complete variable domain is GAGVSQSPSNKVTEKGKDVELRCDPISGHTALYWYRQSLGQGLEFLIYFQGNSAPDKSGLPSDRFSAERTGGSVSTLTIQRTQQEDSAVYLCASSLYPGQGRTDTQYFGPGTRLTVL.

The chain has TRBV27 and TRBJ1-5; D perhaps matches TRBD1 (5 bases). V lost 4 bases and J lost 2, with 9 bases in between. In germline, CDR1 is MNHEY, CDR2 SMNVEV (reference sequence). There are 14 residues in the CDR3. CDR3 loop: CASSSRGGNQPQHF. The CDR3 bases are TGTGCCAGCAGTTCCCGGGGCGGCAATCAGCCCCAGCATTTT.

The CDR3 here is CATSSLPGLAGGLGNEQFF. CDR3 nucleotides: TGTGCCACCAGCAGCCTTCCGGGACTAGCGGGGGGGCTGGGCAATGAGCAGTTCTTC. The chain uses TRBV15 and TRBJ2-1; 16 nucleotides align to TRBD2. Germline V gene sequence: CDR1 LNHNV, CDR2 YYDKDF (reference sequence). This CDR3 contains 19 residues. With V trimmed by 3 bases and J by 6 bases, 11 bases remained unmatched.

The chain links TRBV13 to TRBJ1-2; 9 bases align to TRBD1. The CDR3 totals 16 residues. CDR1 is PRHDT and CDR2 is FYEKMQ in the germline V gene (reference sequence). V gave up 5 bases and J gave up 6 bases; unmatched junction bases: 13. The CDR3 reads CASSTRPGQGPHGYTF. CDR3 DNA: TGTGCCAGCAGCACCCGCCCGGGACAGGGTCCTCATGGCTACACCTTC.

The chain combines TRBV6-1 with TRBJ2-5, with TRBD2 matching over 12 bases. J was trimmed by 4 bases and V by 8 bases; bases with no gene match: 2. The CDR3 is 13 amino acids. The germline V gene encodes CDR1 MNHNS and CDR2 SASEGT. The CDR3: CASRTSGVETQYF. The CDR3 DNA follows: TGTGCCAGCCGGACTAGCGGGGTAGAGACCCAGTACTTC.

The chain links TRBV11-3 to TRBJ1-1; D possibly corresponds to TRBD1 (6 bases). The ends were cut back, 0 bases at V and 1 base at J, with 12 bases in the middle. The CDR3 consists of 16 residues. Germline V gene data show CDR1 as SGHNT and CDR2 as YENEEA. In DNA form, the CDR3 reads TGTGCCAGCAGCTTAGATGGAACAGGGTGGAACACTGAAGCTTTCTTT. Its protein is CASSLDGTGWNTEAFF.

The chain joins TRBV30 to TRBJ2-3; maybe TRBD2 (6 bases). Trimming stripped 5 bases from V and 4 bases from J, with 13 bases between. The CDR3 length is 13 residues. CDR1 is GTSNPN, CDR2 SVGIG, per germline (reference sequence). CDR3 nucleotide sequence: TGTGCCTGGGCCTCCCCGGGGGCAGATACGCAGTATTTT. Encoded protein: CAWASPGADTQYF.

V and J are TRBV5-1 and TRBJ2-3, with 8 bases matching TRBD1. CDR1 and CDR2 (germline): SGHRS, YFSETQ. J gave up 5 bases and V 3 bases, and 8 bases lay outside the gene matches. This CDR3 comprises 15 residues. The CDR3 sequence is CASSWMQGAQDTQYF. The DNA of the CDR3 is TGCGCCAGCAGCTGGATGCAGGGGGCGCAAGATACGCAGTATTTT. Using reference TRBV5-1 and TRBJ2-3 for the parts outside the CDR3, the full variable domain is KAGVTQTPRYLIKTRGQQVTLSCSPISGHRSVSWYQQTPGQGLQFLFEYFSETQRNKGNFPGRFSGRQFSNSRSEMNVSTLELGDSALYLCASSWMQGAQDTQYFGPGTRLTVL.

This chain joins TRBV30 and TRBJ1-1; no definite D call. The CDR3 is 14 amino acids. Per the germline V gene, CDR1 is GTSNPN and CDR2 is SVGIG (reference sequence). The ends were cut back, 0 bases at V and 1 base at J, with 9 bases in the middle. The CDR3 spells CAWSVAGPNTEAFF. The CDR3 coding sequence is TGTGCCTGGAGTGTTGCAGGTCCGAACACTGAAGCTTTCTTT.

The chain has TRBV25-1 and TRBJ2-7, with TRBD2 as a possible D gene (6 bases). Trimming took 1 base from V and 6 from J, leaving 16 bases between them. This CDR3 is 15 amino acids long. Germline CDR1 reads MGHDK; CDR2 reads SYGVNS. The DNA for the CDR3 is TGTGCCAGCAGTGAATCGGTGAGGGGAGGAAGCGAGCAGTACTTC. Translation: CASSESVRGGSEQYF.

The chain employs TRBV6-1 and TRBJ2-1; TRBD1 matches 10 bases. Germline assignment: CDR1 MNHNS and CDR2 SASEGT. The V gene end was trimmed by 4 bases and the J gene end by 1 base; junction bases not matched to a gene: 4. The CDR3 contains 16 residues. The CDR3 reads CASSVPGQGSYNEQFF. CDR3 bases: TGTGCCAGCAGTGTACCGGGACAGGGGTCCTACAATGAGCAGTTCTTC.

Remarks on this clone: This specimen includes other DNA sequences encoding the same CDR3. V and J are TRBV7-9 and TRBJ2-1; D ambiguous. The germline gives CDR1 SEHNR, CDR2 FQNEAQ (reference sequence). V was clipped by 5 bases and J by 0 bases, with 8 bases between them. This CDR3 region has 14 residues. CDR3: CASSTTSSYNEQFF. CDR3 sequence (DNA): TGTGCCAGCAGCACAACGAGCTCCTACAATGAGCAGTTCTTC.

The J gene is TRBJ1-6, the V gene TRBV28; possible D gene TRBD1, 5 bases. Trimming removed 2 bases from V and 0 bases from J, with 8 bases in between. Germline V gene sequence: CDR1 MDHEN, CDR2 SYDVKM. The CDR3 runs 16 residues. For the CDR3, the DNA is TGTGCCAGCAGTTTACCAGGGAGCTCCTATAATTCACCCCTCCACTTT. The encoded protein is CASSLPGSSYNSPLHF. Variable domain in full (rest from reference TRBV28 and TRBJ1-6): DVKVTQSSRYLVKRTGEKVFLECVQDMDHENMFWYRQDPGLGLRLIYFSYDVKMKEKGDIPEGYSVSREKKERFSLILESASTNQTSMYLCASSLPGSSYNSPLHFGNGTRLTVT.

The CDR3 loop reads CATSRVGLAGATGELFF. The CDR3 DNA reads as TGTGCCACCAGCAGAGTGGGGCTAGCGGGGGCCACCGGGGAGCTGTTTTTT. The chain couples TRBV15 to TRBJ2-2; 10 bases match TRBD2. The trim removed 1 base at V and 4 bases at J, leaving 6 bases unmatched. The CDR3 is 17 amino acids. Per the germline V gene, CDR1 is LNHNV and CDR2 is YYDKDF (reference sequence).

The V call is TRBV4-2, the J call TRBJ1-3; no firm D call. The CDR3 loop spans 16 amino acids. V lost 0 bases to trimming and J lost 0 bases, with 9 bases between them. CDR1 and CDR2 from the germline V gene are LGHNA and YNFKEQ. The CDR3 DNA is TGTGCCAGCAGCCAAGATTTGGCAGACTCTGGAAACACCATATATTTT. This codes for CASSQDLADSGNTIYF.

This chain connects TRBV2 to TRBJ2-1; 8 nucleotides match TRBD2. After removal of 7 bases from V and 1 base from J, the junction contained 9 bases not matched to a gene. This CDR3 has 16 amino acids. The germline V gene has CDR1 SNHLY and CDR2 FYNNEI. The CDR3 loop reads CASTNGTRGSYNEQFF. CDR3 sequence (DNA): TGTGCCAGCACTAACGGGACTAGAGGGTCCTACAATGAGCAGTTCTTC. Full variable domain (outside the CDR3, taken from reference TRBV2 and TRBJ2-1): EPEVTQTPSHQVTQMGQEVILRCVPISNHLYFYWYRQILGQKVEFLVSFYNNEISEKSEIFDDQFSVERPDGSNFTLKIRSTKLEDSAMYFCASTNGTRGSYNEQFFGPGTRLTVL.

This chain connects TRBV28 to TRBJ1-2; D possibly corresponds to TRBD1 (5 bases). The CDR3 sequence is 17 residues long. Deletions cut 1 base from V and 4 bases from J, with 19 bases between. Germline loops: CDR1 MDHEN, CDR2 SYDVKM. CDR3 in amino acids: CASSLFGPGGTGYGYTF. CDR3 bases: TGTGCCAGCAGTTTATTTGGTCCCGGTGGGACGGGCTATGGCTACACCTTC.

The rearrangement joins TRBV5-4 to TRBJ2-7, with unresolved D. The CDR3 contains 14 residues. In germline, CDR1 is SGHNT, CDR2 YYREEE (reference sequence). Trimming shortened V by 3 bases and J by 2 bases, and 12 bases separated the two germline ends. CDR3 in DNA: TGTGCCAGCAGCTGGACCGGCGCGCCCTACGAGCAGTACTTC. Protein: CASSWTGAPYEQYF. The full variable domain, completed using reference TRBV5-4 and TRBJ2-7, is ETGVTQSPTHLIKTRGQQVTLRCSSQSGHNTVSWYQQALGQGPQFIFQYYREEENGRGNFPPRFSGLQFPNYSSELNVNALELDDSALYLCASSWTGAPYEQYFGPGTRLTVT.

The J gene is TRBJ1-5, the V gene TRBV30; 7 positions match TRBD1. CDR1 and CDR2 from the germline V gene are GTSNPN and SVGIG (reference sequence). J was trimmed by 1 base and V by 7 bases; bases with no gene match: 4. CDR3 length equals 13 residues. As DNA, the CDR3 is TGTGCCTTGCAGGGGGGAAGCAATCAGCCCCAGCATTTT. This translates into CALQGGSNQPQHF. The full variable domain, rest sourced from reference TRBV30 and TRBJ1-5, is SQTIHQWPATLVQPVGSPLSLECTVEGTSNPNLYWYRQAAGRGLQLLFYSVGIGQISSEVPQNLSASRPQDRQFILSSKKLLLSDSGFYLCALQGGSNQPQHFGDGTRLSIL.

Here the CDR3 DNA reads TGTGCCAGCAGACATCAGACAGGGAGAGGAAACACCATATATTTT. Translation gives CASRHQTGRGNTIYF. This sequence joins TRBV28 and TRBJ1-3; 7 bases agree with TRBD1. The V and J ends lost 6 bases and 4 bases, in that order; junction bases with no gene match: 9. CDR1 MDHEN and CDR2 SYDVKM come from the germline V gene. The CDR3 length is 15 residues.